Below, 29 T cell receptor beta chains from the same sample are listed, as sequenced in a study of CD8 T cells in ankylosing spondylitis. TCRdb re-derived calls from the 5' RACE reads in MiXCR, one entry per CDR3 protein. This table holds about 250,000 distinct CDR3 sequences, more than 25% found once. Material for sequencing was blood, either unsorted or a sorted T cell fraction (not recorded which). The receptors shown here come from a male donor with ankylosing spondylitis or in good health (not recorded which).

This clonotype was seen at least ten times. This sequence joins TRBV29-1 and TRBJ2-3; D remains unclear. Germline V lookup: CDR1 SQVTM, CDR2 ANQGSEA. The CDR3 is made up of 10 amino acids. The ends were cut back, 4 bases at V and 5 bases at J, with 4 bases in the middle. CDR3 in DNA: TGCAGCGTTGGTTTAGATACGCAGTATTTT. Protein product: CSVGLDTQYF.

The chain is built from TRBV9 and TRBJ2-6, with D perhaps matching TRBD1 (6 bases). This CDR3 spans 17 amino acids. Per germline, CDR1 SGDLS and CDR2 YYNGEE. The V gene lost 2 bases and the J gene lost 0 bases, with 12 bases spanning the gap. CDR3 sequence: CASSVEQGPSGANVLTF. CDR3 DNA sequence: TGTGCCAGCAGCGTCGAACAGGGCCCCTCTGGGGCCAACGTCCTGACTTTC.

This clonotype was counted at least ten times. The chain combines TRBV20-1 with TRBJ2-3; the D is unclear. In germline, CDR1 is DFQATT, CDR2 SNEGSKA (reference sequence). The CDR3 covers 14 residues. V gave up 3 bases and J gave up 1 base, with 11 bases separating them. CDR3 in amino acids: CSASGQVGTDTQYF. The DNA for the CDR3 is TGCAGTGCTAGTGGCCAAGTTGGCACAGATACGCAGTATTTT.

The chain carries TRBV6-5 and TRBJ1-2; the D gene is possibly TRBD1 (5 bases). Germline V gene lookup returns CDR1 MNHEY and CDR2 SVGAGI. Trimming took off 4 bases at V and 0 bases at J, with 12 bases between the two ends. This CDR3 is built from 15 residues. The CDR3 bases are TGTGCCAGCAGTTTCGGCGGGGCGGCTAACTATGGCTACACCTTC. Amino acid sequence: CASSFGGAANYGYTF.

The rearrangement uses TRBV12-3 or TRBV12-4 and TRBJ1-1; perhaps TRBD1 as D (6 bases). This CDR3 is built from 15 residues. Between the trimmed V and J ends, which lost 5 bases and 0 bases, there was a span of 13 bases. CDR3: CASSIQGYVNTEAFF. The CDR3, as DNA: TGTGCCAGCAGTATACAGGGTTACGTGAACACTGAAGCTTTCTTT.

V is TRBV20-1 and J is TRBJ2-7; 8 positions match TRBD2. The CDR3 consists of 16 residues. Germline V lookup: CDR1 DFQATT, CDR2 SNEGSKA (reference sequence). V lost 6 bases to trimming and J lost 1 base; unmatched junction nucleotides: 14. In nucleotides, the CDR3 is TGCAGTGCGAACCCACTTTTGGGCGGGGGGTCCTACGAGCAGTACTTC. Translating it yields CSANPLLGGGSYEQYF.

The chain is built from TRBV20-1 and TRBJ2-1; D possibly corresponds to TRBD2 (5 bases). CDR1 and CDR2 from the germline V gene are DFQATT and SNEGSKA (reference sequence). This CDR3 is built from 13 residues. For the CDR3, the DNA is TGCAGCCCTTCCGCGGGCGGGCATGGTGAGCAGTTCTTC. Residues: CSPSAGGHGEQFF.

In this sample, this clonotype turned up a few times. The gene calls are TRBV20-1 and TRBJ2-1; no clear D. Trimming cost V 3 bases and J 5 bases, with 20 bases left between them. In germline, CDR1 is DFQATT, CDR2 SNEGSKA (reference sequence). The CDR3 has 16 residues. The CDR3 nucleotides are TGCAGTGCTAGTAAGTTCCTCAGTGTCGCGAACAATGAGCAGTTCTTC. Translating gives CSASKFLSVANNEQFF.

The rearrangement uses TRBV11-2 and TRBJ2-5; unclear D gene. The V end was cut by 2 bases, the J end by 2 bases, with 18 bases between. This CDR3 is 17 amino acids long. The germline CDR1 and CDR2 sequences are SGHAT and FQNNGV. The CDR3 DNA is TGTGCCAGCAGCTTACGTTCCCGTGGCAGGTTGCAAGAGACCCAGTACTTC. Residues: CASSLRSRGRLQETQYF. The full variable domain, rest sourced from reference TRBV11-2 and TRBJ2-5, is EAGVAQSPRYKIIEKRQSVAFWCNPISGHATLYWYQQILGQGPKLLIQFQNNGVVDDSQLPKDRFSAERLKGVDSTLKIQPAKLEDSAVYLCASSLRSRGRLQETQYFGPGTRLLVL.

The chain links TRBV15 to TRBJ2-1; D ambiguous. The ends were cut back, 9 bases at V and 10 bases at J, with 7 bases in the middle. Germline V lookup: CDR1 LNHNV, CDR2 YYDKDF (reference sequence). This CDR3 comprises 9 residues. This CDR3 is CATHPEQFF. CDR3 nucleotide sequence: TGTGCCACACATCCCGAGCAGTTCTTC.

This clonotype was observed a single time. The rearrangement links TRBV29-1 to TRBJ2-5; weak D call: TRBD2 (6 bases). Trimming shortened V by 4 bases and J by 3 bases, and 15 bases separated the two germline ends. The CDR3 sequence is 14 residues long. The germline CDR1 and CDR2 sequences are SQVTM and ANQGSEA. CDR3 loop: CSVATGDRKETQYF. CDR3 bases: TGCAGCGTTGCTACGGGGGACCGGAAAGAGACCCAGTACTTC.

The V and J genes are TRBV7-4 and TRBJ2-2; maybe TRBD1 (6 bases). The germline CDR1 and CDR2 sequences are SGHVT and SQSDAQ. The V and J ends lost 6 bases and 1 base respectively, with 18 bases between them. CDR3 size: 17 residues. As DNA, the CDR3 is TGTGCCAGCAGTTCGATCAGGGGCTCGGGGAACACCGGGGAGCTGTTTTTT. It translates to CASSSIRGSGNTGELFF.

The chain joins TRBV12-3 or TRBV12-4 to TRBJ2-2; D is unresolved. This CDR3 has 14 amino acids. V was clipped by 7 bases and J by 5 bases, with 14 bases between them. CDR3 DNA sequence: TGTGCCAGCAATCCCGGGTGGCCTACCGGGGAGCTGTTTTTT. As protein: CASNPGWPTGELFF.

The sample holds a few counts of this clonotype. The CDR3 reads CSGGRSFGELFF. The CDR3 bases are TGCAGTGGCGGCAGGTCCTTCGGGGAGCTGTTTTTT. The V and J genes are TRBV20-1 and TRBJ2-2; D gene uncertain. The CDR3 totals 12 residues. Germline CDR1 reads DFQATT; CDR2 reads SNEGSKA (reference sequence). The V end lost 7 bases, the J end lost 7 bases, and 13 bases lay between the germline ends.

The table lists this clonotype with many counts. The chain couples TRBV20-1 to TRBJ2-1; D is ambiguous. Germline V gene sequence: CDR1 DFQATT, CDR2 SNEGSKA (reference sequence). The V end was cut by 2 bases, the J end by 0 bases, with 14 bases between. The CDR3 is 16 residues long. For the CDR3, the DNA is TGCAGTGCTAGATTCGTCGCTGCCCGCTCCTACAATGAGCAGTTCTTC. It codes for CSARFVAARSYNEQFF.

This clonotype was counted between two and nine times. This chain connects TRBV29-1 to TRBJ2-3; D may be TRBD2 (6 bases). V lost 5 bases and J lost 0, with 9 bases in between. Germline loops: CDR1 SQVTM, CDR2 ANQGSEA. This CDR3 has 13 amino acids. The CDR3 nucleotides read TGCAGCGTTCGTCGGGGGAGCACAGATACGCAGTATTTT. Translation: CSVRRGSTDTQYF.

V is TRBV29-1 and J is TRBJ2-2, with D possibly called TRBD1 or TRBD2 (5 bases each). With 5 bases removed from V and 4 bases from J, the gap between germline ends came to 14 bases. The germline V gene has CDR1 SQVTM and CDR2 ANQGSEA. This CDR3 is 14 amino acids long. CDR3 bases: TGCAGCGTTAGGGACCAACCGGGCACCGGGGAGCTGTTTTTT. Protein: CSVRDQPGTGELFF.

The chain combines TRBV6-6 with TRBJ2-5; no firm D call. The germline V and J ends were trimmed by 0 bases and 7 bases, with 6 bases remaining between them. Germline V lookup: CDR1 MNHNY, CDR2 SVGAGI (reference sequence). The CDR3 has 12 residues. This CDR3 reads CASSYSSPTQYF. The CDR3, as DNA: TGTGCCAGCAGTTACTCGAGTCCGACCCAGTACTTC.

V gene TRBV12-3 or TRBV12-4 combines with J gene TRBJ2-3, with D perhaps TRBD1 or TRBD2 (5 bases each). The length of the CDR3 is 15 residues. The V end was cut by 6 bases, the J end by 5 bases, with 18 bases between. In nucleotides, the CDR3 is TGTGCCAGCAGGTCCGCCGGGACCTCAGGAGATACGCAGTATTTT. It encodes CASRSAGTSGDTQYF.

V is TRBV10-1 and J is TRBJ2-7; TRBD1 might be the D (5 bases). Germline CDR1 is WNHNN and CDR2 is SYGVQD (reference sequence). This CDR3 spans 12 amino acids. Between the trimmed V and J ends, which lost 7 bases and 4 bases, there was a span of 11 bases. The CDR3, as DNA: TGCGCCAGCACCCCCAGGGCTTACGAGCAGTACTTC. Translating it yields CASTPRAYEQYF.

The chain employs TRBV28 and TRBJ2-7, with a tentative D call TRBD1 (5 bases). V was trimmed by 5 bases and J by 6 bases, leaving 20 bases between them. The CDR3 is made up of 15 amino acids. Per the germline V gene, CDR1 is MDHEN and CDR2 is SYDVKM. CDR3 sequence reads: CASSQAQGVRVEQYF. As DNA, the CDR3 is TGTGCCAGCAGTCAGGCCCAAGGGGTCAGGGTCGAGCAGTACTTC.

The genes are TRBV12-5 and TRBJ2-3; D may be TRBD1 (6 bases). The CDR3 runs to 14 residues. Trimming removed 5 bases at V and 2 bases at J, with 11 bases between. In germline, CDR1 is LGHNT, CDR2 FRNRAP. The chain's CDR3 is CASGPGQITDTQYF. DNA for the CDR3: TGTGCTAGTGGTCCAGGACAGATCACAGATACGCAGTATTTT.

The chain couples TRBV20-1 to TRBJ1-1; 9 nucleotides line up with TRBD1. The CDR3 totals 15 residues. With V trimmed by 0 bases and J by 10 bases, 12 bases remained unmatched. Germline V gene sequence: CDR1 DFQATT, CDR2 SNEGSKA (reference sequence). The CDR3 loop reads CSARDEVDRGRRAFF. The DNA of the CDR3 is TGCAGTGCTAGAGATGAAGTGGACAGGGGACGTCGAGCTTTCTTT.

The chain employs TRBV6-5 and TRBJ2-7; TRBD1 matches 9 bases. Germline CDR1 and CDR2: MNHEY and SVGAGI. Unmatched junction bases numbered 7, after V lost 2 bases and J lost 2 bases. The CDR3 has 16 residues. The CDR3 DNA is TGTGCCAGCAGTTACGGGGGACAGGGATGGGCCTACGAGCAGTACTTC. This codes for CASSYGGQGWAYEQYF.

This chain connects TRBV20-1 to TRBJ2-7; no firm D call. The CDR3 length is 13 residues. V dropped 5 bases and J dropped 0 bases, with 11 bases sitting between them. The germline V gene has CDR1 DFQATT and CDR2 SNEGSKA (reference sequence). The CDR3 sequence: CSAVESSSYEQYF. The CDR3 region has the DNA TGCAGTGCTGTCGAGTCGTCCTCCTACGAGCAGTACTTC.

V gene TRBV12-3 or TRBV12-4 combines with J gene TRBJ2-3, with D unresolved. V lost 7 bases to trimming and J lost 6 bases, with 8 bases between them. The CDR3 spans 11 residues. The CDR3 loop reads CASTTRDTQYF. In DNA form, the CDR3 reads TGTGCCAGCACAACCCGGGATACGCAGTATTTT.

This clonotype appeared a few times. The chain combines TRBV10-3 with TRBJ2-1, with D unclear. Trimming took 3 bases from V and 7 from J, leaving 13 bases between them. The germline V gene encodes CDR1 ENHRY and CDR2 SYGVKD. The CDR3 consists of 14 residues. CDR3 region: CAISDRQAVNEQFF. CDR3 bases: TGTGCCATCAGTGATCGTCAGGCGGTGAATGAGCAGTTCTTC.

This clonotype was seen only a few times. The chain joins TRBV10-3 to TRBJ2-1; 10 bases fit TRBD1. The germline V gene encodes CDR1 ENHRY and CDR2 SYGVKD. Germline trimming cut 3 bases from V and 7 bases from J; bases unmatched to any gene: 3. CDR3 length equals 14 residues. CDR3 sequence (DNA): TGTGCCATCAGTGACGGACAGGGGGGGAATGAGCAGTTCTTC. Residues: CAISDGQGGNEQFF.

The genes are TRBV9 and TRBJ2-2; D remains ambiguous. CDR3 size: 16 residues. Germline CDR1 reads SGDLS; CDR2 reads YYNGEE. V was pared by 0 bases and J by 3 bases, with 12 bases between. CDR3 residues: CASSVGEVQYTGELFF. The CDR3 nucleotides read TGTGCCAGCAGCGTAGGTGAAGTACAGTACACCGGGGAGCTGTTTTTT.